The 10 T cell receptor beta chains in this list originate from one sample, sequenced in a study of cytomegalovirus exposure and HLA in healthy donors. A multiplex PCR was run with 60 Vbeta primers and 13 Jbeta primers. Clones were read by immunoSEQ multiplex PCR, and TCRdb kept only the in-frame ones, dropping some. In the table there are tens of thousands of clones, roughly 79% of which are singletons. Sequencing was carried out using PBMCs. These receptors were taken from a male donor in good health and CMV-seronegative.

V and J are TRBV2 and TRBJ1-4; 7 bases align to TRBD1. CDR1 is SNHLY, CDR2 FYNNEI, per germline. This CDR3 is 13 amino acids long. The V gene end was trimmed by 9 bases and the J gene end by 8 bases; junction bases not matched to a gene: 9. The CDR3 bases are TGTGCCAGTCGACAGGGCTTTGAGGAAAAACTGTTTTTT. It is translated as CASRQGFEEKLFF.

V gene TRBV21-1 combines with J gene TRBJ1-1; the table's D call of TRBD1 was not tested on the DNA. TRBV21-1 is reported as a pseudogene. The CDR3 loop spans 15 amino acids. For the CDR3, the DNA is TGTGCCAGCAGTCCAACCCAGGACACGAACACTGAAGCTTTCTTT. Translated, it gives CASSPTQDTNTEAFF.

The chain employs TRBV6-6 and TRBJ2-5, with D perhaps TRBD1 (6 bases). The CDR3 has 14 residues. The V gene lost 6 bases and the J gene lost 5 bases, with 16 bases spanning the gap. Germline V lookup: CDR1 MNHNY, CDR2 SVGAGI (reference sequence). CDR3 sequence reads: CASREQGIGETQYF. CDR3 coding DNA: TGTGCCAGCAGAGAACAGGGTATCGGGGAGACCCAGTACTTC.

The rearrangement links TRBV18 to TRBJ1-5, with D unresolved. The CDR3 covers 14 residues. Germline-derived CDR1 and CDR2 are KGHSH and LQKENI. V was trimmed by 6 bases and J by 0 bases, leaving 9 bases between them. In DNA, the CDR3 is TGTGCCAGCTCCCGAGACAATAGCAATCAGCCCCAGCATTTT. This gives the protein CASSRDNSNQPQHF.

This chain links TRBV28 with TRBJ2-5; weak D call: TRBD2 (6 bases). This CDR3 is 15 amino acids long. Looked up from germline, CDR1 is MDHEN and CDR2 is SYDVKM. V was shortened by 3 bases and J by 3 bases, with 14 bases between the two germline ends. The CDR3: CASSLLGSGKETQYF. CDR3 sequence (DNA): TGTGCCAGCAGTTTGCTCGGTAGCGGTAAAGAGACCCAGTACTTC.

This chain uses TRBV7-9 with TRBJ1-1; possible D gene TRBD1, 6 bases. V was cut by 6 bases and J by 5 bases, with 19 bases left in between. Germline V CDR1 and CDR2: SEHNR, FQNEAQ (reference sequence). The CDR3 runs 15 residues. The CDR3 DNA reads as TGTGCCAGCAGTCTTATACCAACAGGGTTTACTGAAGCTTTCTTT. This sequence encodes CASSLIPTGFTEAFF. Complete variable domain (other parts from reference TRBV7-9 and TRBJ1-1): DTGVSQNPRHKITKRGQNVTFRCDPISEHNRLYWYRQTLGQGPEFLTYFQNEAQLEKSRLLSDRFSAERPKGSFSTLEIQRTEQGDSAMYLCASSLIPTGFTEAFFGQGTRLTVV.

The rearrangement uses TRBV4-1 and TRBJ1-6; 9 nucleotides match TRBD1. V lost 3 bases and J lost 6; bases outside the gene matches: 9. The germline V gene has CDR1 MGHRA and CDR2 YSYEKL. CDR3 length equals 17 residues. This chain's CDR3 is CASSHNPLGQGNSPLHF. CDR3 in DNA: TGCGCCAGCAGCCACAACCCCCTGGGACAGGGTAATTCACCCCTCCACTTT.

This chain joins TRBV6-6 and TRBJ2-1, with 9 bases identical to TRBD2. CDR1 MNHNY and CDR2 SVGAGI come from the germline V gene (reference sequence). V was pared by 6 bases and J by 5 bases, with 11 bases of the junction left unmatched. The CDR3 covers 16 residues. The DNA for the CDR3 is TGTGCCAGCAGCCATGGGAAAATAGCGGGGGACAATGAGCAGTTCTTC. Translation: CASSHGKIAGDNEQFF.

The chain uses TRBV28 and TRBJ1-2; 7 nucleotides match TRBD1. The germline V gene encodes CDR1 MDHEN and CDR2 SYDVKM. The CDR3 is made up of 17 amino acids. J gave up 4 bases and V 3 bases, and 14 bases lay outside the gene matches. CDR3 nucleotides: TGTGCCAGCAGTTTCCCCCCGAGGACAGGCCGGGGCTATGGCTACACCTTC. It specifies CASSFPPRTGRGYGYTF.

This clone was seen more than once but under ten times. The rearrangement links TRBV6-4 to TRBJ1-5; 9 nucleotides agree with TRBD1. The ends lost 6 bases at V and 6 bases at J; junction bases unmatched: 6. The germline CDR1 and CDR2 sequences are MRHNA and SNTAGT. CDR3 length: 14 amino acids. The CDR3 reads CASSPGTGFQPQHF. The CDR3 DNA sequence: TGTGCCAGCAGCCCCGGGACAGGGTTTCAGCCCCAGCATTTT.